A selection of T cell receptor beta chains follows, all from one sample in a study of identical twins. Each CDR3 protein gets one entry after TCRdb re-called the 5' RACE reads with MiXCR. The repertoire has around 490,000 distinct CDR3 sequences, 20% to 25% of them found once; the top ten carry about 0.5%. The same specimen was also included in a second study, on yellow fever vaccine responses in identical twins.

Sequencing was carried out using CD4+ T cells sorted from blood. These receptors all stem from a woman younger than 30 in good health. Each CDR3 is given with its conserved first and last residue. A D gene is named only where the DNA matches it firmly. Clone size is stated in some rows and not others, as once, few, many or a class when expanded.

J: TRBJ1-2
size: few
D: -
V: TRBV6-1
DNA: TGTGCCAGCAGGGGCCGGGGGTATAACTATGGCTACACCTTC
CDR3: CASRGRGYNYGYTF

J: TRBJ2-6
size: -
D: TRBD2
V: TRBV6-4
DNA: TGTGCCAGCAGCCTGACTAGCGGGAGGCCCGGATCTGGGGCCAACGTCCTGACTTTC
CDR3: CASSLTSGRPGSGANVLTF

J: TRBJ2-7
size: -
D: -
V: TRBV7-9
DNA: TGTGCCAGCAGCTTAGAGCTGTCCTACGAGCAGTACTTC
CDR3: CASSLELSYEQYF

J: TRBJ1-4
size: -
D: -
V: TRBV11-2
DNA: TGTGCCAGCAGCTCTACAGGCGTTGCAACTAATGAAAAACTGTTTTTT
CDR3: CASSSTGVATNEKLFF

J: TRBJ2-1
size: few
D: TRBD2
V: TRBV2
DNA: TGTGCCAGCAGTGGGACTAGAGGGGAGCAGTTCTTC
CDR3: CASSGTRGEQFF

J: TRBJ2-7
size: -
D: -
V: TRBV6-5
DNA: TGTGCCAGCAGGACGGGTTTCTACGAGCAGTACTTC
CDR3: CASRTGFYEQYF

J: TRBJ2-1
size: many
D: TRBD2
V: TRBV28
DNA: TGTGCCAGCAGCACGGGACTAGCGGGAAATGAGCAGTTCTTC
CDR3: CASSTGLAGNEQFF

J: TRBJ2-5
size: once
D: -
V: TRBV3-1
DNA: TGTGCCAGCAGCCAAGGGGTCTGGGAGACCCAGTACTTC
CDR3: CASSQGVWETQYF

J: TRBJ2-1
size: -
D: -
V: TRBV7-9
DNA: TGTGCCAGCAGCTTAGGTGTCACTGAGCAGTTCTTC
CDR3: CASSLGVTEQFF

J: TRBJ2-7
size: few
D: TRBD2
V: TRBV10-3
DNA: TGTGCCATCAGGGGACTAGCGGAGACCTCCTACGAGCAGTACTTC
CDR3: CAIRGLAETSYEQYF

J: TRBJ2-5
size: few
D: TRBD2
V: TRBV5-4
DNA: TGTGCCAGCAGTACCGGGACTAGCGGGAGGGCCCTAGAGACCCAGTACTTC
CDR3: CASSTGTSGRALETQYF

J: TRBJ2-3
size: -
D: TRBD2
V: TRBV12-5
DNA: TGTGCTAGTGTCTGGGTGGGGGGGGAATCGGCGGATACGCAGTATTTT
CDR3: CASVWVGGESADTQYF

J: TRBJ2-7
size: -
D: TRBD2
V: TRBV3-1
DNA: TGTGCCAGCAGCCAAGACACAGCGGGAGCCTCCTACGAGCAGTACTTC
CDR3: CASSQDTAGASYEQYF

J: TRBJ2-3
size: -
D: -
V: TRBV10-3
DNA: TGTGCCATCAGTGAGTCGGGCGGGACTTACACAGATACGCAGTATTTT
CDR3: CAISESGGTYTDTQYF

J: TRBJ2-1
size: -
D: TRBD2
V: TRBV7-4
DNA: TGTGCCAGCAGTCAATCGGGGAAGCGGGAGCGCTCCTACAATGAGCAGTTCTTC
CDR3: CASSQSGKRERSYNEQFF

J: TRBJ1-2
size: few
D: TRBD1
V: TRBV20-1
DNA: TGCAGTGCCGGGACAGGGGGCGGCAATGGCTACACCTTC
CDR3: CSAGTGGGNGYTF

J: TRBJ2-1
size: few
D: -
V: TRBV3-1
DNA: TGTGCCAGCAGCCGGTCCCGGGACAATGAGCAGTTCTTC
CDR3: CASSRSRDNEQFF

J: TRBJ1-5
size: few
D: TRBD1
V: TRBV7-6
DNA: TGTGCCAGCAGCTTGGGGACAGGGCCGTATAGCAATCAGCCCCAGCATTTT
CDR3: CASSLGTGPYSNQPQHF

J: TRBJ2-5
size: -
D: -
V: TRBV18
DNA: TGTGCCAGCTCACCATCGCCCGGCTTAGAAGAGACCCAGTACTTC
CDR3: CASSPSPGLEETQYF

J: TRBJ2-2
size: few
D: -
V: TRBV11-2
DNA: TGTGCCAGCAGCTTCTTACAGGGCTCCGGGGAGCTGTTTTTT
CDR3: CASSFLQGSGELFF

J: TRBJ2-1
size: -
D: -
V: TRBV19
DNA: TGTGCCAGTAGTATTCCCCAGAACCACAATGAGCAGTTCTTC
CDR3: CASSIPQNHNEQFF

J: TRBJ1-5
size: many
D: -
V: TRBV7-9
DNA: TGTGCCAGCAGCTTAGTGGGGGATCAGCCCCAGCATTTT
CDR3: CASSLVGDQPQHF

J: TRBJ1-1
size: few
D: -
V: TRBV7-6
DNA: TGTGCCAGCAGCTTGGGTATGAGAGCCCTGGCTGAAGCTTTCTTT
CDR3: CASSLGMRALAEAFF

J: TRBJ2-2
size: -
D: TRBD1
V: TRBV2
DNA: TGTGCCAGCAGAAAGGGACAGGGGAACGGGGAGCTGTTTTTT
CDR3: CASRKGQGNGELFF

J: TRBJ2-5
size: -
D: -
V: TRBV6-5
DNA: TGTGCCAGCAGCTACACAGCGTACCAAGAGACCCAGTACTTC
CDR3: CASSYTAYQETQYF

J: TRBJ2-7
size: -
D: -
V: TRBV3-1
DNA: TGTGCCAGCAGCCAAGAGCCCTCCTACGAGCAGTACTTC
CDR3: CASSQEPSYEQYF

J: TRBJ2-7
size: few
D: TRBD2
V: TRBV7-6
DNA: TGTGCCAGCAGCTTAGGGACTAGCGGGAGTGCCTACGAGCAGTACTTC
CDR3: CASSLGTSGSAYEQYF

J: TRBJ2-5
size: -
D: -
V: TRBV20-1
DNA: TGCAGTGCCCAGGGGAAAGAGACCCAGTACTTC
CDR3: CSAQGKETQYF

J: TRBJ2-7
size: few
D: -
V: TRBV7-8
DNA: TGTGCCAGCAGCTTAGGTCGAGGGGGGTCCTACGAGCAGTACTTC
CDR3: CASSLGRGGSYEQYF

J: TRBJ2-3
size: -
D: -
V: TRBV12-3/TRBV12-4
DNA: TGTGCCAGCAGCCCCCGCTGGGGTCCGCAGTATTTT
CDR3: CASSPRWGPQYF

J: TRBJ2-3
size: -
D: -
V: TRBV15
DNA: TGTGCCACCAGCATGCCTAGCACAGATACGCAGTATTTT
CDR3: CATSMPSTDTQYF

J: TRBJ2-7
size: few
D: TRBD1
V: TRBV3-1
DNA: TGTGCCAGCAGCCAAGATCCGGAGCCAGGGGGTCAGTACGAGCAGTACTTC
CDR3: CASSQDPEPGGQYEQYF

J: TRBJ1-4
size: -
D: -
V: TRBV5-1
DNA: TGCGCCAGCAGCTTGGGAGGGGTAGATGAGAAACTGTTTTTT
CDR3: CASSLGGVDEKLFF

J: TRBJ2-5
size: few
D: TRBD1
V: TRBV24-1
DNA: TGTGCCACCAGTGACCCGGGACAGGGTTGGGAGACCCAGTACTTC
CDR3: CATSDPGQGWETQYF

J: TRBJ2-3
size: -
D: -
V: TRBV15
DNA: TGTGCCACCAGCAGGGGGGAGGGCACAGATACGCAGTATTTT
CDR3: CATSRGEGTDTQYF

J: TRBJ1-6
size: -
D: -
V: TRBV20-1
DNA: TGCAGTGCTAGTACAGCCTATAATTCACCCCTCCACTTT
CDR3: CSASTAYNSPLHF

J: TRBJ2-7
size: few
D: TRBD2
V: TRBV28
DNA: TGTGCCAGCAGTTTGACTAGCGGGAGCGGGTCCTACGAGCAGTACTTC
CDR3: CASSLTSGSGSYEQYF

J: TRBJ2-1
size: few
D: -
V: TRBV28
DNA: TGTGCCAGCACCAAACATACCGGTGAGCAGTTCTTC
CDR3: CASTKHTGEQFF

J: TRBJ1-1
size: few
D: -
V: TRBV3-1
DNA: TGTGCCAGCAGCCAAGGTTCGGGGACGACTGAAGCTTTCTTT
CDR3: CASSQGSGTTEAFF

J: TRBJ2-3
size: -
D: -
V: TRBV2
DNA: TGTGCCAGCAGTGAACGGGCGGGGAGCACAGATACGCAGTATTTT
CDR3: CASSERAGSTDTQYF

J: TRBJ1-5
size: -
D: -
V: TRBV20-1
DNA: TGCAGTGCTTCAAGGGTGGGCCAGCCCCAGCATTTT
CDR3: CSASRVGQPQHF

J: TRBJ2-3
size: few
D: -
V: TRBV5-1
DNA: TGCGCCAGCAGCTTAAGCCCTACAGGGTCTCGAGATACGCAGTATTTT
CDR3: CASSLSPTGSRDTQYF

J: TRBJ2-1
size: few
D: TRBD2
V: TRBV12-3/TRBV12-4
DNA: TGTGCCAGCAGTTTCCGGGACTACCTTTGGGATGAGCAGTTCTTC
CDR3: CASSFRDYLWDEQFF

J: TRBJ2-1
size: few
D: -
V: TRBV11-2
DNA: TGTGCCAGCAGCCCAAACATAAAAACTGTAGGATCTACCAATGAGCAGTTCTTC
CDR3: CASSPNIKTVGSTNEQFF

J: TRBJ1-1
size: few
D: -
V: TRBV2
DNA: TGTGCCAGCAGTGACGGTATATCCACTGAAGCTTTCTTT
CDR3: CASSDGISTEAFF

J: TRBJ2-1
size: few
D: TRBD2
V: TRBV5-6
DNA: TGTGCCAGCAGCTCGGGGCTAGCGGGAGGGCCACAGCAGTTCTTC
CDR3: CASSSGLAGGPQQFF

J: TRBJ1-1
size: few
D: -
V: TRBV3-1
DNA: TGTGCCAGCAGCCAAAACGGCCAGATTGAAGCTTTCTTT
CDR3: CASSQNGQIEAFF

J: TRBJ2-7
size: -
D: -
V: TRBV7-9
DNA: TGTGCCAGCAGCTTAGGCCCGTCGGGGGCGCACGAGCAGTACTTC
CDR3: CASSLGPSGAHEQYF

J: TRBJ2-7
size: few
D: TRBD2
V: TRBV7-8
DNA: TGTGCCAGCAGCTTAACTAGCGGGAGTATGAGCGAGCAGTACTTC
CDR3: CASSLTSGSMSEQYF

J: TRBJ2-3
size: -
D: -
V: TRBV18
DNA: TGTGCCAGCTCACCACGAAGCGCTGATACGCAGTATTTT
CDR3: CASSPRSADTQYF

J: TRBJ2-2
size: -
D: -
V: TRBV4-1
DNA: TGCGCCAGCAGCCAAGAGACAGGACTGAACACCGGGGAGCTGTTTTTT
CDR3: CASSQETGLNTGELFF

J: TRBJ1-2
size: -
D: -
V: TRBV28
DNA: TGTGCCAGCAGTTTACAGGCGTCCTATGGCTACACCTTC
CDR3: CASSLQASYGYTF

J: TRBJ2-5
size: few
D: -
V: TRBV29-1
DNA: TGCAGCGTTGAGGGCCCAGTTCAAGAGACCCAGTACTTC
CDR3: CSVEGPVQETQYF

J: TRBJ1-1
size: -
D: -
V: TRBV12-3/TRBV12-4
DNA: TGTGCCAGCAGTTTTGTCCCGAACACTGAAGCTTTCTTT
CDR3: CASSFVPNTEAFF

J: TRBJ2-3
size: few
D: -
V: TRBV20-1
DNA: TGCAGTGCTAGTAGGTCGGGGGTTGGCACAGATACGCAGTATTTT
CDR3: CSASRSGVGTDTQYF

J: TRBJ2-1
size: -
D: TRBD2
V: TRBV12-3/TRBV12-4
DNA: TGTGCCAGCAGTTTTTTGTCGGGAGGGCCTAATGAGCAGTTCTTC
CDR3: CASSFLSGGPNEQFF

J: TRBJ2-6
size: few
D: -
V: TRBV6-2/TRBV6-3
DNA: TGTGCCAGCAGTACCCCCAGCAGGGTCGCCTTAGGGGCCAACGTCCTGACTTTC
CDR3: CASSTPSRVALGANVLTF